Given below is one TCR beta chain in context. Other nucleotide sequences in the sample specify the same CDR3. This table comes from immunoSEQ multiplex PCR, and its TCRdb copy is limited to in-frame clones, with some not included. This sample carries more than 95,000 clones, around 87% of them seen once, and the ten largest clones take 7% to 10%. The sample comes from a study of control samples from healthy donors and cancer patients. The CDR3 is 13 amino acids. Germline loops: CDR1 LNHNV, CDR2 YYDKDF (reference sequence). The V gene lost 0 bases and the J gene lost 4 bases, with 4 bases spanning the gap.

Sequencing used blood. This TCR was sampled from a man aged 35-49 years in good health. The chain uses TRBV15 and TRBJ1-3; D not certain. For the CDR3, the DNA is TGTGCCACCAGCAGAGAGGGGGGAAACACCATATATTTT. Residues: CATSREGGNTIYF.